What follows are 20 T cell receptor beta chains derived from one specimen sequenced in a study of cytomegalovirus exposure and HLA in healthy donors. PCR amplification relied on 60 Vbeta primers (plus 13 Jbeta primers). Libraries were prepared by immunoSEQ multiplex PCR; TCRdb keeps only in-frame clonotypes and omits some of them. This table has around 140,000 clones, more than 75% appearing once. The specimen sequenced was PBMCs. Every receptor here comes from a male donor in good health and CMV-seronegative.

A remark on this clone: The junction shows a germline mismatch at one end, possibly a read error. This chain uses TRBV7-9 with TRBJ1-6; 8 positions agree with TRBD1. The CDR3 is 15 amino acids. Per germline, CDR1 SEHNR and CDR2 FQNEAQ (reference sequence). In nucleotides, the CDR3 is TGTTCCAGCAGCACCGTCGGGACAGGTTATTCACCCCTCCACTTT. Amino acids: CSSSTVGTGYSPLHF. Together with reference TRBV7-9 and TRBJ1-6, the CDR3 gives the full variable domain: DTGVSQNPRHKITKRGQNVTFRCDPISEHNRLYWYRQTLGQGPEFLTYFQNEAQLEKSRLLSDRFSAERPKGSFSTLEIQRTEQGDSAMYLCSSSTVGTGYSPLHFGNGTRLTVT.

This clone has just a few counts. The chain uses TRBV6-4 and TRBJ1-2; a weak D match, TRBD1 (5 bases). The germline CDR1 and CDR2 sequences are MRHNA and SNTAGT. V was pared by 5 bases and J by 2 bases, with 15 bases between. The CDR3 loop spans 15 amino acids. The CDR3 nucleotides read TGTGCCAGCAGTCTCGACGGGGGGTACAACTATGGCTACACCTTC. Protein product: CASSLDGGYNYGYTF.

This rearrangement joins TRBV5-1 to TRBJ2-3; 9 nucleotides line up with TRBD1. J lost 0 bases, V lost 3 bases, and 5 bases had no gene match. Germline V gives CDR1 SGHRS, CDR2 YFSETQ. CDR3 length equals 16 residues. CDR3 residues: CASSWAGQGSTDTQYF. The CDR3 DNA follows: TGCGCCAGCAGCTGGGCGGGACAGGGAAGCACAGATACGCAGTATTTT.

The chain combines TRBV6-5 with TRBJ2-1, with 7 bases matching TRBD1. The germline V gene has CDR1 MNHEY and CDR2 SVGAGI. The ends lost 2 bases at V and 6 bases at J; junction bases unmatched: 7. CDR3 length: 15 residues. The CDR3 nucleotides are TGTGCCAGCAGTTACAGGGGGCAGGGAGCCAATGAGCAGTTCTTC. Protein: CASSYRGQGANEQFF.

This rearrangement joins TRBV10-1 to TRBJ2-7; D ambiguous. Germline V gives CDR1 WNHNN, CDR2 SYGVQD (reference sequence). The ends were cut back, 5 bases at V and 3 bases at J, with 5 bases in the middle. The CDR3 totals 11 residues. The CDR3: CASSLIYEQYF. Written as DNA, the CDR3 is TGCGCCAGCAGTCTTATCTACGAGCAGTACTTC.

The J gene is TRBJ1-1, the V gene TRBV30; D ambiguous. CDR3 length equals 16 residues. The V end was cut by 0 bases, the J end by 1 base, with 15 bases between. The germline CDR1 and CDR2 sequences are GTSNPN and SVGIG (reference sequence). CDR3 bases: TGTGCCTGGAGTGTACAAGTTGCAGGTGCGAACACTGAAGCTTTCTTT. Its protein is CAWSVQVAGANTEAFF.

This chain links TRBV2 with TRBJ1-4; D gene uncertain. Germline V gene sequence: CDR1 SNHLY, CDR2 FYNNEI. V was pared by 6 bases and J by 4 bases, with 15 bases between. CDR3 size: 15 residues. The DNA for the CDR3 is TGTGCCAGCAGCCCCAGCGCGTCTTATAATGAAAAACTGTTTTTT. As protein: CASSPSASYNEKLFF.

This clone was seen only a few times. The chain has TRBV28 and TRBJ2-7; D ambiguous. The CDR3 consists of 12 residues. From germline, CDR1 is MDHEN and CDR2 SYDVKM. Trimming removed 5 bases from V and 6 bases from J, with 11 bases in between. CDR3 nucleotides: TGTGCCAGCAGTCTCCTCTTCCCCGAGCAGTACTTC. Amino acid sequence: CASSLLFPEQYF.

J is TRBJ2-1 and V is TRBV4-1, with 8 bases that match TRBD1. V lost 4 bases, J lost 7 bases, and 15 bases stayed unmatched. The CDR3 has 17 amino acids. The germline CDR1 and CDR2 sequences are MGHRA and YSYEKL. This CDR3 is CASSRDRRTGTGNEQFF. The CDR3, as DNA: TGCGCCAGCAGCCGAGATCGTCGGACAGGGACTGGGAATGAGCAGTTCTTC.

This clone was recorded once. The chain has TRBV21-1 and TRBJ2-7; TRBD1 was called by the table and not checked on the DNA. TRBV21-1 is a documented pseudogene. CDR3 length: 19 amino acids. CDR3 sequence (DNA): TGTGCCAGCAGCAACCGGTGCCGCAAACCCCGGGACAGTCACTACGAGCAGTACTTC. Its translation is CASSNRCRKPRDSHYEQYF.

The rearrangement joins TRBV5-6 to TRBJ2-7, with D possibly being TRBD1 (6 bases). CDR1 and CDR2 from the germline V gene are SGHDT and YYEEEE. The CDR3 length is 14 residues. V gave up 1 base and J gave up 3 bases, with 11 bases separating them. The CDR3 loop is CASSLRGMVYEQYF. For the CDR3, the DNA is TGTGCCAGCAGCTTGAGGGGGATGGTCTACGAGCAGTACTTC.

V and J are TRBV19 and TRBJ1-1, with D hard to call. Per germline, CDR1 LNHDA and CDR2 SQIVND (reference sequence). This CDR3 has 14 amino acids. V was trimmed by 5 bases and J by 4 bases, leaving 14 bases between them. CDR3 sequence reads: CASSPERRGTEAFF. The CDR3 DNA reads TGTGCCAGTAGTCCCGAACGGCGGGGCACTGAAGCTTTCTTT.

V gene TRBV19 combines with J gene TRBJ1-3; D gene unclear. The V end was cut by 3 bases, the J end by 0 bases, with 9 bases between. Germline assignment: CDR1 LNHDA and CDR2 SQIVND (reference sequence). This CDR3 is 15 amino acids long. The DNA for the CDR3 is TGTGCCAGTAGTATCCAGTCCCGCTCTGGAAACACCATATATTTT. Its translation: CASSIQSRSGNTIYF.

V gene TRBV30 combines with J gene TRBJ2-4; TRBD2 might be the D (5 bases). Germline assignment: CDR1 GTSNPN and CDR2 SVGIG (reference sequence). The CDR3 has 14 residues. V was cut by 0 bases and J by 0 bases, with 6 bases left in between. CDR3 nucleotide sequence: TGTGCCTGGAGTGTCGGGGTAGCCAAAAACATTCAGTACTTC. This sequence encodes CAWSVGVAKNIQYF.

V gene TRBV15 combines with J gene TRBJ2-3, with TRBD1 matching 12 bases. CDR3 size: 16 residues. Germline-derived CDR1 and CDR2 are LNHNV and YYDKDF (reference sequence). The ends lost 6 bases at V and 0 bases at J; junction bases unmatched: 4. As DNA, the CDR3 is TGTGCCACCAGTTGGGGACAGGGGGCTAGCACAGATACGCAGTATTTT. Translation: CATSWGQGASTDTQYF.

The V gene is TRBV25-1, the J gene TRBJ2-3; possibly TRBD1 for D (6 bases). This CDR3 is built from 15 residues. Trimming cost V 5 bases and J 1 base, with 13 bases left between them. Per germline, CDR1 MGHDK and CDR2 SYGVNS. The CDR3 nucleotides read TGTGCCAGCAGTCTGTCGGCAGGGGGCACAGATACGCAGTATTTT. It specifies CASSLSAGGTDTQYF.

This chain joins TRBV5-1 and TRBJ2-2; D might be TRBD2 (7 bases). Germline lookup yields CDR1 SGHRS and CDR2 YFSETQ. The V end was cut by 4 bases, the J end by 7 bases, with 17 bases between. The CDR3 has 15 residues. The CDR3 region has the DNA TGCGCCAGCAGCCCCTTACAGGGAGGGGGCGGGGAGCTGTTTTTT. It translates to CASSPLQGGGGELFF. Using reference TRBV5-1 and TRBJ2-2 for the parts outside the CDR3, the full variable domain is KAGVTQTPRYLIKTRGQQVTLSCSPISGHRSVSWYQQTPGQGLQFLFEYFSETQRNKGNFPGRFSGRQFSNSRSEMNVSTLELGDSALYLCASSPLQGGGGELFFGEGSRLTVL.

The chain combines TRBV5-6 with TRBJ2-5, with unresolved D. Gene TRBJ2-7 matches the end of the DNA better, so the J call may be wrong. The CDR3 runs to 14 residues. CDR1 and CDR2 from the germline V gene are SGHDT and YYEEEE. DNA for the CDR3: TGTGCCAGCAGCAGCATCAGGATACCCTACGAGCAGTACTTC. This encodes CASSSIRIPYEQYF.

The chain employs TRBV9 and TRBJ2-5; 7 bases agree with TRBD1. The DNA end lines up better with TRBJ2-7; the J call may be wrong. Germline-derived CDR1 and CDR2 are SGDLS and YYNGEE. The CDR3 covers 16 residues. The DNA of the CDR3 is TGTGCCAGCAGCGAGGGGGACAGTTCCACCCCTTACGAGCAGTACTTC. This encodes CASSEGDSSTPYEQYF.

The CDR3 DNA reads TGTGCCAGCAGCTTAGTAGGGTCAGGGTCTGAAGCTTTCTTT. Its translation: CASSLVGSGSEAFF. This chain uses TRBV7-2 with TRBJ1-1; TRBD1 might be the D (5 bases). The CDR3 length is 14 residues. Trimming took 1 base from V and 6 from J, leaving 12 bases between them. Germline V gene sequence: CDR1 SGHTA, CDR2 FQGNSA.